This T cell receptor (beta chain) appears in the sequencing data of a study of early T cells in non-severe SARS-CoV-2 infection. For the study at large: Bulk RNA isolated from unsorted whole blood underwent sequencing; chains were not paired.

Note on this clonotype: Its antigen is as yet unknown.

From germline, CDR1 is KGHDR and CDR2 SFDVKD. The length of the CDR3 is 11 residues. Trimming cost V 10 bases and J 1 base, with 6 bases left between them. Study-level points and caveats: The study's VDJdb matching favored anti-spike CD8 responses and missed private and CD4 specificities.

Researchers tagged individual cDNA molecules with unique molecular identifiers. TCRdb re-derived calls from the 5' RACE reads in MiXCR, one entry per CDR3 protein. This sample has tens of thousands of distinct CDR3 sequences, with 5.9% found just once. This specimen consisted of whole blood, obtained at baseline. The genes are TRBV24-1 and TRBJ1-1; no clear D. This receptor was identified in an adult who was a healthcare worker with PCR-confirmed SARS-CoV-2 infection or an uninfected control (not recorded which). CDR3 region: CATGGNTEAFF. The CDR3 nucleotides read TGTGCCACGGGAGGGAACACTGAAGCTTTCTTT.